The 31 T cell receptor beta chains below all came from one sample that was sequenced in a study of shared clonotypes between healthy human individuals. The method was immunoSEQ multiplex PCR; TCRdb's version includes in-frame clones alone and lacks a portion of them. The data hold millions of clones, with around 95% observed a single time. The sample taken for sequencing was naive CD4+ T cells sorted from blood. Subset specified: CD45RA+ positively selected. Receptors were obtained from a man between 18 and 29 years old in good health.

The chain is built from TRBV5-4 and TRBJ2-2; D ambiguous. With 0 bases removed from V and 6 bases from J, the gap between germline ends came to 9 bases. The CDR3 has 14 amino acids. Germline assignment: CDR1 SGHNT and CDR2 YYREEE (reference sequence). In DNA form, the CDR3 reads TGTGCCAGCAGCTTGGACTTGTTATCCGGGGAGCTGTTTTTT. As protein: CASSLDLLSGELFF. Combining the CDR3 with reference TRBV5-4 and TRBJ2-2 gives the whole variable domain ETGVTQSPTHLIKTRGQQVTLRCSSQSGHNTVSWYQQALGQGPQFIFQYYREEENGRGNFPPRFSGLQFPNYSSELNVNALELDDSALYLCASSLDLLSGELFFGEGSRLTVL.

The chain joins TRBV28 to TRBJ2-7; D is perhaps TRBD1 (5 bases). The V end was cut by 6 bases, the J end by 3 bases, with 15 bases between. The CDR3 is 14 amino acids. CDR1 is MDHEN, CDR2 SYDVKM, per germline. In DNA, the CDR3 is TGTGCCAGCAGGACAGACGGATGGAACTACGAGCAGTACTTC. Protein: CASRTDGWNYEQYF.

This clone was counted once. The chain is built from TRBV29-1 and TRBJ1-2, with TRBD1 as a possible D gene (5 bases). CDR1 is SQVTM, CDR2 ANQGSEA, per germline. This CDR3 has 13 residues. Trimming removed 7 bases at V and 8 bases at J, with 20 bases between. CDR3 in DNA: TGCAGCGCTGGAGATCAGGGTGGTCGGGGCTACACCTTC. It is translated as CSAGDQGGRGYTF.

This chain uses TRBV15 with TRBJ2-3; D gene uncertain. The CDR3 runs to 16 residues. V lost 0 bases to trimming and J lost 2 bases, with 12 bases between them. The germline V gene has CDR1 LNHNV and CDR2 YYDKDF (reference sequence). CDR3 coding DNA: TGTGCCACCAGCAGAGATGCGTCAAGCCCCACAGATACGCAGTATTTT. Translation: CATSRDASSPTDTQYF. Combining the CDR3 with reference TRBV15 and TRBJ2-3 gives the whole variable domain DAMVIQNPRYQVTQFGKPVTLSCSQTLNHNVMYWYQQKSSQAPKLLFHYYDKDFNNEADTPDNFQSRRPNTSFCFLDIRSPGLGDTAMYLCATSRDASSPTDTQYFGPGTRLTVL.

J is TRBJ2-7 and V is TRBV14; TRBD1 or TRBD2 may be the D gene (5 bases each). Germline assignment: CDR1 SGHDN and CDR2 FVKESK. V gave up 2 bases and J gave up 6 bases, with 11 bases separating them. CDR3 length: 13 residues. The CDR3 DNA sequence: TGTGCCAGCAGCCAATCGGCCGGGGCCGAGCAGTACTTC. Its protein product is CASSQSAGAEQYF.

As to this clone: One end of the junction does not line up with germline, which may come from a read error. The V gene is TRBV7-7, the J gene TRBJ2-5, with D perhaps being TRBD1 or TRBD2 (6 bases each). This CDR3 spans 13 amino acids. Germline loops: CDR1 SSHAT, CDR2 FNYEAQ (reference sequence). The CDR3 sequence is CASSIQGGETQYF. CDR3 DNA: TGTGCTAGCAGCATACAGGGAGGAGAGACCCAGTACTTC. The whole variable domain, remainder taken from reference TRBV7-7 and TRBJ2-5, is GAGVSQSPRYKVTKRGQDVTLRCDPISSHATLYWYQQALGQGPEFLTYFNYEAQPDKSGLPSDRFSAERPEGSISTLTIQRTEQRDSAMYRCASSIQGGETQYFGPGTRLLVL.

The rearrangement joins TRBV6-1 to TRBJ1-5, with TRBD1 as a possible D gene (5 bases). The V and J ends lost 3 bases and 11 bases respectively, with 14 bases between them. CDR3 length: 13 amino acids. The germline gives CDR1 MNHNS, CDR2 SASEGT. CDR3 in amino acids: CASSDGTLRAQHF. In DNA form, the CDR3 reads TGTGCCAGCAGTGATGGGACTCTTAGGGCCCAGCATTTT.

The rearrangement joins TRBV6-5 to TRBJ2-3; a possible D gene is TRBD1 (7 bases). Per the germline V gene, CDR1 is MNHEY and CDR2 is SVGAGI. Trimming took off 5 bases at V and 6 bases at J, with 15 bases between the two ends. CDR3 length: 14 residues. CDR3 residues: CASSRGGGGDTQYF. As DNA, the CDR3 is TGTGCCAGCAGTAGGGGAGGAGGGGGCGATACGCAGTATTTT.

This chain joins TRBV6-5 and TRBJ1-5; D gene ambiguous. The germline V gene has CDR1 MNHEY and CDR2 SVGAGI. The CDR3 is made up of 13 amino acids. The V end was cut by 0 bases, the J end by 6 bases, with 6 bases between. The DNA of the CDR3 is TGTGCCAGCAGTTACTCGGGAGTTCAGCCCCAGCATTTT. Protein product: CASSYSGVQPQHF.

The chain uses TRBV25-1 and TRBJ1-1; D ambiguous. CDR1 is MGHDK, CDR2 SYGVNS, per germline. Trimming shortened V by 8 bases and J by 8 bases, and 15 bases separated the two germline ends. The CDR3 extends over 12 amino acids. The CDR3 region is CASGWNLLEAFF. DNA for the CDR3: TGTGCCAGCGGATGGAATTTGCTCGAAGCTTTCTTT.

The rearrangement links TRBV7-9 to TRBJ1-1, with 7 bases that match TRBD1. The CDR3 runs 12 residues. The V gene end was trimmed by 7 bases and the J gene end by 8 bases; junction bases not matched to a gene: 7. The germline CDR1 and CDR2 sequences are SEHNR and FQNEAQ (reference sequence). DNA of the CDR3: TGTGCCAGCATCTCCCAGGGGGGCGAAGCTTTCTTT. It specifies CASISQGGEAFF.

The chain combines TRBV10-1 with TRBJ2-5, with D tentatively TRBD1 or TRBD2 (5 bases each). Germline V lookup: CDR1 WNHNN, CDR2 SYGVQD (reference sequence). The CDR3 loop spans 15 amino acids. V was clipped by 6 bases and J by 1 base, with 15 bases between them. CDR3 nucleotide sequence: TGCGCCAGCAGGAGGACATTTGGGAGCCAAGAGACCCAGTACTTC. Protein product: CASRRTFGSQETQYF.

The chain employs TRBV28 and TRBJ1-6; D ambiguous. CDR3 length equals 15 residues. CDR1 is MDHEN and CDR2 is SYDVKM in the germline V gene. V lost 1 base and J lost 9, with 13 bases in between. CDR3 residues: CASSLSGFGFSPLHF. The CDR3 nucleotides read TGTGCCAGCAGTTTATCTGGCTTTGGGTTTTCACCCCTCCACTTT.

V is TRBV6-5 and J is TRBJ2-1; D is perhaps TRBD2 (6 bases). Trimming left V 6 bases short and J 6 bases short, with 18 bases between. This CDR3 is 15 amino acids long. CDR1 is MNHEY, CDR2 SVGAGI, per germline. The CDR3 sequence: CASRDRDWFRNEQFF. The CDR3 coding sequence is TGTGCCAGCAGGGACCGGGACTGGTTCCGCAATGAGCAGTTCTTC.

The rearrangement uses TRBV20-1 and TRBJ2-5; D assignment may be TRBD1 or TRBD2 (6 bases each). The CDR3 is 10 residues long. With 6 bases removed from V and 10 bases from J, the gap between germline ends came to 12 bases. The germline CDR1 and CDR2 sequences are DFQATT and SNEGSKA (reference sequence). DNA of the CDR3: TGCAGTGCCTGGAGGGACATCCAGTACTTC. Protein: CSAWRDIQYF.

Turning to this clone: The sample holds other DNA sequences that translate to the same CDR3. This chain connects TRBV19 to TRBJ1-5; D is uncertain. Trimming took 9 bases from V and 0 from J, leaving 6 bases between them. Germline lookup yields CDR1 LNHDA and CDR2 SQIVND (reference sequence). CDR3 length: 12 residues. DNA for the CDR3: TGTGCCAGCAGCCTTAGCAATCAGCCCCAGCATTTT. This codes for CASSLSNQPQHF.

Worth noting for this clone: The sample contains more than one DNA sequence encoding this CDR3. This sequence joins TRBV18 and TRBJ1-2; D remains unclear. The CDR3 extends over 13 amino acids. The V gene lost 3 bases and the J gene lost 3 bases, with 8 bases spanning the gap. CDR1 and CDR2 from the germline V gene are KGHSH and LQKENI. The CDR3 DNA reads as TGTGCCAGCTCACCCTCGGGTGACTATGGCTACACCTTC. Translated, it gives CASSPSGDYGYTF.

The rearrangement joins TRBV30 to TRBJ1-1; D gene unclear. Germline CDR1 GTSNPN, CDR2 SVGIG (reference sequence). V was shortened by 0 bases and J by 4 bases, with 15 bases between the two germline ends. The CDR3 runs 15 residues. The CDR3 DNA is TGTGCCTGGAGTGTACGAATAGGGATCGGCACTGAAGCTTTCTTT. It specifies CAWSVRIGIGTEAFF. The whole variable domain, filled in from reference TRBV30 and TRBJ1-1, reads SQTIHQWPATLVQPVGSPLSLECTVEGTSNPNLYWYRQAAGRGLQLLFYSVGIGQISSEVPQNLSASRPQDRQFILSSKKLLLSDSGFYLCAWSVRIGIGTEAFFGQGTRLTVV.

The gene calls are TRBV28 and TRBJ1-5; the D is unclear. This CDR3 spans 13 amino acids. V lost 5 bases, J lost 0 bases, and 5 bases lay in between. Looked up from germline, CDR1 is MDHEN and CDR2 is SYDVKM. CDR3 nucleotides: TGTGCCAGCAGTGACTCTAGCAATCAGCCCCAGCATTTT. Translating it yields CASSDSSNQPQHF.

The genes are TRBV9 and TRBJ1-1, with 9 bases matching TRBD1. Germline CDR1 reads SGDLS; CDR2 reads YYNGEE. The junction had 3 bases not matched to a gene; V was cut back by 3 bases and J by 0 bases. This CDR3 has 15 amino acids. CDR3 in amino acids: CASSGQGGMNTEAFF. DNA of the CDR3: TGTGCCAGCAGCGGACAGGGGGGGATGAACACTGAAGCTTTCTTT. The full variable domain, in which reference TRBV9 and TRBJ1-1 provide the parts outside the CDR3, is DSGVTQTPKHLITATGQRVTLRCSPRSGDLSVYWYQQSLDQGLQFLIQYYNGEERAKGNILERFSAQQFPDLHSELNLSSLELGDSALYFCASSGQGGMNTEAFFGQGTRLTVV.

V and J are TRBV7-9 and TRBJ2-1, with D perhaps matching TRBD1 (6 bases). This CDR3 has 14 residues. CDR1 is SEHNR and CDR2 is FQNEAQ in the germline V gene (reference sequence). V gave up 0 bases and J gave up 4 bases, with 7 bases separating them. This CDR3 is CASSLAGQYNEQFF. In DNA form, the CDR3 reads TGTGCCAGCAGCTTAGCCGGACAGTACAATGAGCAGTTCTTC.

This clone was observed many times. The same CDR3 arises from other DNA sequences in this sample as well. The rearrangement uses TRBV29-1 and TRBJ2-7; TRBD2 matches 9 bases. J lost 4 bases, V lost 4 bases, and 5 bases had no gene match. The CDR3 consists of 13 residues. Germline lookup yields CDR1 SQVTM and CDR2 ANQGSEA. CDR3 sequence reads: CSVASGAGYEQYF. In nucleotides, the CDR3 is TGCAGCGTTGCTAGCGGGGCTGGGTACGAGCAGTACTTC.

The chain employs TRBV15 and TRBJ2-7; D is possibly TRBD1 (5 bases). Germline assignment: CDR1 LNHNV and CDR2 YYDKDF (reference sequence). Trimming took off 5 bases at V and 1 base at J, with 12 bases between the two ends. The CDR3 is 14 residues long. CDR3 protein: CATSPGGASYEQYF. DNA of the CDR3: TGTGCCACCAGCCCGGGTGGGGCGTCCTACGAGCAGTACTTC.

The rearrangement links TRBV7-2 to TRBJ2-2; D not resolved. The CDR3 consists of 15 residues. V gave up 4 bases and J gave up 4 bases, with 13 bases separating them. CDR1 is SGHTA and CDR2 is FQGNSA in the germline V gene. CDR3 residues: CASSSQSTSTGELFF. CDR3 in DNA: TGTGCCAGCAGCTCCCAATCTACATCCACCGGGGAGCTGTTTTTT. The full variable domain, with the rest looked up from reference TRBV7-2 and TRBJ2-2, is GAGVSQSPSNKVTEKGKDVELRCDPISGHTALYWYRQSLGQGLEFLIYFQGNSAPDKSGLPSDRFSAERTGGSVSTLTIQRTQQEDSAVYLCASSSQSTSTGELFFGEGSRLTVL.

As concerns this clone: Other DNA sequences from this sample encode an identical CDR3 as well. The chain is built from TRBV27 and TRBJ2-7, with 7 bases matching TRBD1. Trimming cost V 5 bases and J 4 bases; bases outside gene matches: 5. CDR1 MNHEY and CDR2 SMNVEV come from the germline V gene (reference sequence). This CDR3 has 13 residues. CDR3 DNA: TGTGCCAGCAGTCCGACAGGGATTTACGAGCAGTACTTC. Its protein product is CASSPTGIYEQYF.

The J gene is TRBJ1-5, the V gene TRBV5-5, with TRBD1 identical over 7 bases. The germline CDR1 and CDR2 sequences are SGHKS and YYEKEE (reference sequence). The V segment lost 0 bases and the J segment 0 bases; nucleotides outside the gene matches: 9. There are 18 residues in the CDR3. In DNA form, the CDR3 reads TGTGCCAGCAGCTTGGCCGACAGGGTCGGATATAGCAATCAGCCCCAGCATTTT. This codes for CASSLADRVGYSNQPQHF.

V is TRBV12-5 and J is TRBJ2-6; possibly TRBD1 for D (6 bases). Germline CDR1 is LGHNT and CDR2 is FRNRAP. This CDR3 has 12 residues. V lost 8 bases and J lost 15, with 17 bases in between. The CDR3 here is CASQQGLSALTF. The CDR3 DNA is TGTGCTAGTCAACAGGGATTGTCGGCCCTGACTTTC.

In its sample, this clone was seen once. CDR3 nucleotides: TGTGCCAGCAGCGTAGTAGGGGCGGACTACAATGAGCAGTTCTTC. It specifies CASSVVGADYNEQFF. V usage is TRBV9 and J usage is TRBJ2-1, with D possibly being TRBD1 (5 bases). Looked up from germline, CDR1 is SGDLS and CDR2 is YYNGEE. The CDR3 spans 15 residues. V was trimmed by 0 bases and J by 3 bases, leaving 10 bases between them.

The chain combines TRBV27 with TRBJ2-7, with 7 bases lining up with TRBD1. V dropped 4 bases and J dropped 0; count of bases not matched to a gene: 6. Germline loops: CDR1 MNHEY, CDR2 SMNVEV (reference sequence). The CDR3 runs 15 residues. The DNA for the CDR3 is TGTGCCAGCAGTTCCAGGGGGACAGCCTCCTACGAGCAGTACTTC. This encodes CASSSRGTASYEQYF.

The chain carries TRBV6-6 and TRBJ2-7; D ambiguous. The CDR3 is 8 residues long. Trimming shortened V by 11 bases and J by 7 bases, and 6 bases separated the two germline ends. From germline, CDR1 is MNHNY and CDR2 SVGAGI (reference sequence). CDR3 coding DNA: TGTGCCGCCGGGGAGCAGTACTTC. It is translated as CAAGEQYF.

J is TRBJ2-5 and V is TRBV5-1, with 8 bases that match TRBD1. This CDR3 contains 14 residues. The ends lost 0 bases at V and 4 bases at J; junction bases unmatched: 2. CDR1 SGHRS and CDR2 YFSETQ come from the germline V gene. The CDR3 loop reads CASSLVTGGETQYF. In nucleotides, the CDR3 is TGCGCCAGCAGCTTGGTTACAGGGGGAGAGACCCAGTACTTC.